Given below is one T cell receptor beta chain in context. This sample is drawn from a study of OX40 agonist ivuxolimab in advanced cancers. Study information: Dose-escalation patients' cancers were hepatocellular carcinoma, melanoma, renal cell or head and neck cancer.

TCRdb's table, derived via immunoSEQ multiplex PCR, lists solely in-frame clones and lacks some. Here the sample spans 70,000 to 95,000 clones, 88% being singletons. CDR1 is SNHLY, CDR2 FYNNEI, per germline. V was clipped by 4 bases and J by 7 bases; unmatched bases: 10. This CDR3 spans 15 amino acids. The source material was CD4+ or CD8+ T cells sorted from blood, sampled in a trial of the OX40 agonist ivuxolimab. The gene calls are TRBV2 and TRBJ2-7, with 10 bases lining up with TRBD1. This sequence was found in an adult with an advanced solid tumor such as melanoma, head and neck, liver or kidney cancer. The CDR3 region is CASSVVGTGAREQYF. The CDR3 DNA follows: TGTGCCAGCAGTGTGGTAGGGACAGGGGCGAGGGAGCAGTACTTC.